These T cell receptor beta chains were read from a single sample in a study of identical twins. TCRdb reprocessed the 5' RACE reads via MiXCR and lists one record per CDR3 protein. The sample shows fewer than 350,000 distinct CDR3 sequences, about 8.9% of them seen only once. A further study also used this sample, focusing on yellow fever vaccine responses in identical twins.

Sequencing used memory (CD45RO+) T cells sorted from blood. Every receptor here comes from a woman under 30 in good health. CDR3s include the opening cysteine and the closing phenylalanine or tryptophan. Fields, in order: V gene, clone size, D gene, J gene, CDR3 protein, CDR3 DNA. The D gene is left open where the match is weak. The size entry is marked missing in some rows and otherwise reads once, few, many or a size class.

v_gene: TRBV10-3
abundance: .
d_gene: .
j_gene: TRBJ1-4
CDR3aa: CAISESGAATNEKLFF
CDR3nt: TGTGCCATCAGTGAGTCGGGGGCTGCAACTAATGAAAAACTGTTTTTT

v_gene: TRBV29-1
abundance: few
d_gene: TRBD1
j_gene: TRBJ1-2
CDR3aa: CSVDARGLNGYTF
CDR3nt: TGCAGCGTTGACGCCAGGGGGCTGAATGGCTACACCTTC

v_gene: TRBV12-3/TRBV12-4
abundance: .
d_gene: TRBD2
j_gene: TRBJ2-7
CDR3aa: CASSRLAGPLDEQYF
CDR3nt: TGTGCCAGCAGTCGACTAGCGGGCCCCCTGGACGAGCAGTACTTC

v_gene: TRBV5-1
abundance: few
d_gene: .
j_gene: TRBJ1-1
CDR3aa: CASSLYGAENTEAFF
CDR3nt: TGCGCCAGCAGTTTGTACGGCGCGGAAAACACTGAAGCTTTCTTT

v_gene: TRBV5-1
abundance: many
d_gene: TRBD1
j_gene: TRBJ2-1
CDR3aa: CASSSTGASGNEQFF
CDR3nt: TGCGCCAGCAGCTCTACAGGGGCGTCTGGGAATGAGCAGTTCTTC

v_gene: TRBV9
abundance: few
d_gene: TRBD2
j_gene: TRBJ2-5
CDR3aa: CASSVQAGEGGRETQYF
CDR3nt: TGTGCCAGCAGCGTACAAGCGGGGGAGGGGGGTCGGGAGACCCAGTACTTC

v_gene: TRBV28
abundance: .
d_gene: .
j_gene: TRBJ2-2
CDR3aa: CASSLAPIGGGELFF
CDR3nt: TGTGCCAGCAGTTTAGCCCCCATAGGGGGCGGGGAGCTGTTTTTT

v_gene: TRBV15
abundance: few
d_gene: .
j_gene: TRBJ2-5
CDR3aa: CATSPGGLPTETQYF
CDR3nt: TGTGCCACCAGCCCCGGGGGACTTCCGACAGAGACCCAGTACTTC

v_gene: TRBV16
abundance: few
d_gene: .
j_gene: TRBJ1-2
CDR3aa: CASSQSGTPNYGYTF
CDR3nt: TGTGCCAGCAGCCAATCCGGGACACCAAACTATGGCTACACCTTC

v_gene: TRBV5-1
abundance: many
d_gene: .
j_gene: TRBJ2-3
CDR3aa: CASSLKVGPGKTGLTDTQYF
CDR3nt: TGCGCCAGCAGCTTGAAAGTCGGTCCCGGGAAAACGGGGCTGACAGATACGCAGTATTTT

v_gene: TRBV7-8
abundance: many
d_gene: .
j_gene: TRBJ1-4
CDR3aa: CASSQYATNEKLFF
CDR3nt: TGTGCCAGCAGCCAATACGCAACTAATGAAAAACTGTTTTTT

v_gene: TRBV20-1
abundance: few
d_gene: .
j_gene: TRBJ2-2
CDR3aa: CSANVGGELFF
CDR3nt: TGCAGTGCTAATGTGGGCGGGGAGCTGTTTTTT

v_gene: TRBV7-8
abundance: .
d_gene: .
j_gene: TRBJ2-5
CDR3aa: CASSLAGLWETQYF
CDR3nt: TGTGCCAGCAGCTTAGCGGGACTGTGGGAGACCCAGTACTTC

v_gene: TRBV20-1
abundance: .
d_gene: .
j_gene: TRBJ2-3
CDR3aa: CSASDRRTDTQYF
CDR3nt: TGCAGTGCTAGTGACCGACGCACAGATACGCAGTATTTT

v_gene: TRBV4-2
abundance: many
d_gene: .
j_gene: TRBJ2-1
CDR3aa: CASSPGEVGEQFF
CDR3nt: TGTGCCAGCAGCCCGGGCGAGGTTGGTGAGCAGTTCTTC

v_gene: TRBV28
abundance: .
d_gene: .
j_gene: TRBJ2-7
CDR3aa: CASRGARTNEQYF
CDR3nt: TGTGCCAGCAGGGGGGCGCGCACCAACGAGCAGTACTTC

v_gene: TRBV20-1
abundance: .
d_gene: .
j_gene: TRBJ2-2
CDR3aa: CSARLSGTGELFF
CDR3nt: TGCAGTGCTAGACTGAGTGGCACCGGGGAGCTGTTTTTT

v_gene: TRBV6-5
abundance: .
d_gene: TRBD2
j_gene: TRBJ2-5
CDR3aa: CASSYGPSGGGETQYF
CDR3nt: TGTGCCAGCAGTTACGGGCCTAGCGGGGGTGGAGAGACCCAGTACTTC

v_gene: TRBV3-1
abundance: many
d_gene: .
j_gene: TRBJ2-6
CDR3aa: CASSQDDPGANVLTF
CDR3nt: TGTGCCAGCAGCCAAGACGACCCTGGGGCCAACGTCCTGACTTTC

v_gene: TRBV4-2
abundance: .
d_gene: TRBD2
j_gene: TRBJ2-5
CDR3aa: CASSQGLAGGTVQETQYF
CDR3nt: TGTGCCAGCAGCCAAGGACTAGCGGGGGGGACGGTCCAAGAGACCCAGTACTTC

v_gene: TRBV7-2
abundance: .
d_gene: .
j_gene: TRBJ1-1
CDR3aa: CASSPRPGRNTEAFF
CDR3nt: TGTGCCAGCAGCCCCAGGCCAGGGCGGAACACTGAAGCTTTCTTT

v_gene: TRBV2
abundance: .
d_gene: .
j_gene: TRBJ2-6
CDR3aa: CASRLGGLSGANVLTF
CDR3nt: TGTGCCAGCAGGTTGGGCGGTCTATCCGGGGCCAACGTCCTGACTTTC

v_gene: TRBV19
abundance: few
d_gene: TRBD2
j_gene: TRBJ2-1
CDR3aa: CASSQKSGSPYNEQFF
CDR3nt: TGTGCCAGTAGTCAGAAAAGCGGGAGCCCGTACAATGAGCAGTTCTTC

v_gene: TRBV6-1
abundance: many
d_gene: .
j_gene: TRBJ2-3
CDR3aa: CAQGVADTQYF
CDR3nt: TGTGCCCAAGGGGTAGCGGATACGCAGTATTTT

v_gene: TRBV15
abundance: few
d_gene: .
j_gene: TRBJ2-5
CDR3aa: CATSRDYQETQYF
CDR3nt: TGTGCCACCAGCAGAGATTATCAGGAGACCCAGTACTTC

v_gene: TRBV24-1
abundance: many
d_gene: TRBD1
j_gene: TRBJ2-2
CDR3aa: CATSDPGTGDVGELFF
CDR3nt: TGTGCCACCAGTGATCCCGGGACAGGGGACGTCGGGGAGCTGTTTTTT

v_gene: TRBV12-3/TRBV12-4
abundance: many
d_gene: .
j_gene: TRBJ1-2
CDR3aa: CASSLGKSYGYTF
CDR3nt: TGTGCCAGCAGTTTAGGAAAGTCTTATGGCTACACCTTC

v_gene: TRBV7-9
abundance: few
d_gene: TRBD1
j_gene: TRBJ2-7
CDR3aa: CASSRGTGSYEQYF
CDR3nt: TGTGCCAGCAGCCGGGGGACAGGCTCCTACGAGCAGTACTTC

v_gene: TRBV5-1
abundance: many
d_gene: TRBD2
j_gene: TRBJ2-3
CDR3aa: CASSSLFSGSSTDTQYF
CDR3nt: TGCGCCAGCAGCTCTCTATTTAGCGGGAGTAGCACAGATACGCAGTATTTT

v_gene: TRBV28
abundance: many
d_gene: .
j_gene: TRBJ2-5
CDR3aa: CASSPPGGVETQYF
CDR3nt: TGTGCCAGCAGTCCCCCGGGTGGGGTAGAGACCCAGTACTTC

v_gene: TRBV25-1
abundance: few
d_gene: .
j_gene: TRBJ2-7
CDR3aa: CASSPRQGRYEQYF
CDR3nt: TGTGCCAGCAGTCCCCGGCAGGGCCGGTACGAGCAGTACTTC

v_gene: TRBV11-2
abundance: many
d_gene: .
j_gene: TRBJ2-7
CDR3aa: CASSISSLLYEQYF
CDR3nt: TGTGCCAGCAGCATCTCTAGCTTACTCTACGAGCAGTACTTC

v_gene: TRBV5-5
abundance: many
d_gene: TRBD1
j_gene: TRBJ2-1
CDR3aa: CASSLALGEDRGNEQFF
CDR3nt: TGTGCCAGCAGCTTGGCGCTAGGGGAGGACAGGGGCAATGAGCAGTTCTTC

v_gene: TRBV20-1
abundance: .
d_gene: TRBD1
j_gene: TRBJ2-1
CDR3aa: CSAPGGTGPYNEQFF
CDR3nt: TGCAGTGCCCCAGGCGGGACAGGTCCCTACAATGAGCAGTTCTTC

v_gene: TRBV29-1
abundance: many
d_gene: TRBD1
j_gene: TRBJ2-3
CDR3aa: CSARTGRSDTQYF
CDR3nt: TGCAGCGCAAGGACAGGCCGTTCAGATACGCAGTATTTT

v_gene: TRBV12-3/TRBV12-4
abundance: many
d_gene: TRBD1
j_gene: TRBJ2-2
CDR3aa: CASRPGQAYSTGELFF
CDR3nt: TGTGCCAGCAGACCAGGACAGGCTTACTCCACCGGGGAGCTGTTTTTT

v_gene: TRBV20-1
abundance: .
d_gene: TRBD1
j_gene: TRBJ2-3
CDR3aa: CSAGQGSDTQYF
CDR3nt: TGCAGTGCTGGACAGGGATCAGATACGCAGTATTTT

v_gene: TRBV6-1
abundance: many
d_gene: .
j_gene: TRBJ1-3
CDR3aa: CASSLGVGNTIYF
CDR3nt: TGTGCCAGCAGTCTAGGAGTTGGAAACACCATATATTTT

v_gene: TRBV7-8
abundance: few
d_gene: .
j_gene: TRBJ1-3
CDR3aa: CASSLVVPGNTIYF
CDR3nt: TGTGCCAGCAGCTTAGTAGTTCCTGGAAACACCATATATTTT

v_gene: TRBV29-1
abundance: many
d_gene: .
j_gene: TRBJ2-2
CDR3aa: CSVGLRGVGTGELFF
CDR3nt: TGCAGCGTTGGTCTCAGAGGGGTGGGCACCGGGGAGCTGTTTTTT

v_gene: TRBV5-1
abundance: many
d_gene: .
j_gene: TRBJ1-1
CDR3aa: CASSFQDMNTEAFF
CDR3nt: TGCGCCAGCAGCTTCCAGGACATGAACACTGAAGCTTTCTTT

v_gene: TRBV4-1
abundance: .
d_gene: TRBD2
j_gene: TRBJ2-1
CDR3aa: CASREAGGSYNEQFF
CDR3nt: TGCGCCAGCAGGGAAGCGGGGGGCTCCTACAATGAGCAGTTCTTC

v_gene: TRBV10-3
abundance: few
d_gene: TRBD1
j_gene: TRBJ2-6
CDR3aa: CAIRETGTEDSGANVLTF
CDR3nt: TGTGCCATCAGGGAGACCGGGACAGAAGACTCTGGGGCCAACGTCCTGACTTTC

v_gene: TRBV11-2
abundance: .
d_gene: .
j_gene: TRBJ2-1
CDR3aa: CASSSDLLFHNEQFF
CDR3nt: TGTGCCAGCAGCTCCGACTTACTCTTCCACAATGAGCAGTTCTTC

v_gene: TRBV4-2
abundance: .
d_gene: .
j_gene: TRBJ1-1
CDR3aa: CASSQDREIPEAFF
CDR3nt: TGTGCCAGCAGCCAAGATCGGGAAATCCCTGAAGCTTTCTTT

v_gene: TRBV9
abundance: .
d_gene: .
j_gene: TRBJ1-2
CDR3aa: CASSGGVEGYGYTF
CDR3nt: TGTGCCAGCAGCGGAGGGGTCGAGGGTTATGGCTACACCTTC

v_gene: TRBV11-1
abundance: few
d_gene: .
j_gene: TRBJ1-4
CDR3aa: CASSSRQHSNEKLFF
CDR3nt: TGTGCCAGCAGTTCTCGACAGCATTCTAATGAAAAACTGTTTTTT

v_gene: TRBV12-3/TRBV12-4
abundance: many
d_gene: TRBD1
j_gene: TRBJ1-2
CDR3aa: CASSVAGTDYGYTF
CDR3nt: TGTGCCAGCAGTGTCGCCGGGACAGACTATGGCTACACCTTC

v_gene: TRBV7-2
abundance: many
d_gene: TRBD2
j_gene: TRBJ2-2
CDR3aa: CASSYNSGTLTGELFF
CDR3nt: TGTGCCAGCAGTTACAATAGCGGGACATTGACCGGGGAGCTGTTTTTT

v_gene: TRBV20-1
abundance: .
d_gene: TRBD2
j_gene: TRBJ2-7
CDR3aa: CSASGTSDWEQYF
CDR3nt: TGCAGTGCATCCGGGACTAGCGATTGGGAGCAGTACTTC